This is a list of T cell receptor beta chains from one sample in a study of blood T cell repertoires in COVID-19. Libraries were prepared by immunoSEQ multiplex PCR; TCRdb keeps only in-frame clonotypes and omits some of them. The table lists about 100,000 clones, less than 85% of them singletons. Sequenced sample: peripheral blood. These receptors were obtained from a man between 50 and 59 years old who had recovered from COVID-19. CDR3s include the opening cysteine and the closing phenylalanine or tryptophan.

j_gene | len | v_gene | CDR3aa
TRBJ2-3 | 20 | TRBV4-3 | CASSQDLVTSGRTSTDTQYF
TRBJ1-2 | 13 | TRBV10-2 | CASSKGPGYGYTF
TRBJ2-7 | 14 | TRBV3-1/TRBV3-2 | CASSQDRHNYEQYF
TRBJ1-5 | 15 | TRBV28 | CASSFVGVAWQPQHF
TRBJ2-1 | 14 | TRBV5-1 | CASSLAQGHNEQFF
TRBJ2-3 | 15 | TRBV7-3 | CASSLIAGKGDTQYF
TRBJ2-7 | 14 | TRBV19 | CATGAGGFSYEQYF
TRBJ1-1 | 15 | TRBV19 | CASSPQGQGYTEAFF
TRBJ2-5 | 14 | TRBV6-6 | CASSFGGGAETQYF
TRBJ2-7 | 15 | TRBV7-2 | CASSPKGGSWYEQYF
TRBJ1-5 | 12 | TRBV29-1 | CSVGDTNQPQHF
TRBJ1-1 | 13 | TRBV7-2 | CASSFRQGTEAFF
TRBJ1-5 | 15 | TRBV19 | CASSIEDRARQPQHF
TRBJ1-5 | 13 | TRBV2 | CASKTGGWEPQHF
TRBJ2-1 | 12 | TRBV20-1 | CSASRGDVEQFF
TRBJ1-2 | 16 | TRBV4-2 | CASSPSRYDRTYGYTF
TRBJ2-1 | 12 | TRBV5-1 | CASSPRRNEQFF
TRBJ1-2 | 15 | TRBV9 | CASSPTGTKNYGYTF
TRBJ1-1 | 14 | TRBV6-1 | CASSELQDTTEAFF
TRBJ2-2 | 15 | TRBV5-1 | CASGRTSGGTGELFF
TRBJ2-1 | 14 | TRBV27 | CASSQSTGTATQFF
TRBJ2-4 | 14 | TRBV13 | CASSIGTRKNIQYF
TRBJ2-7 | 15 | TRBV5-1 | CASSLAAGVTNEQYF
TRBJ2-3 | 15 | TRBV7-9 | CASSQGESEADTQYF
TRBJ1-5 | 16 | TRBV28 | CASSLLNRWGNQPQHF
TRBJ2-3 | 15 | TRBV9 | CASSVGPTSTDTQYF
TRBJ2-7 | 15 | TRBV19 | CASSTSSGRGYEQYF
TRBJ2-5 | 14 | TRBV5-1 | CASSSGQGLETQYF
TRBJ2-5 | 17 | TRBV7-9 | CATHREKTSGSGETQYF
TRBJ2-5 | 12 | TRBV29-1 | CSVLDGRETQYF
TRBJ1-2 | 13 | TRBV7-3 | CASSDGLGYGYTF
TRBJ1-2 | 12 | TRBV11-2 | CASSLREYGYTF